This T cell receptor (beta chain) was retrieved from a study of blood T cell repertoires in COVID-19. CDR1 is SEHNR, CDR2 FQNEAQ, per germline (reference sequence). The CDR3 is 13 residues long. The trim removed 5 bases at V and 8 bases at J, leaving 8 bases unmatched. Method: immunoSEQ multiplex PCR; TCRdb's copy keeps in-frame clones and lacks some. The data show 230,000 or so clones, with about 86% seen just once and roughly 8.7% held by the top ten. The clonotype was recovered from a man in his forties with active or convalescent COVID-19. The sequencing input was peripheral blood. The chain is built from TRBV7-9 and TRBJ1-2, with 7 bases aligning to TRBD1. In DNA, the CDR3 is TGTGCCAGCAGCCCTTCAGGGGGTGGAGGCTACACCTTC. Translating gives CASSPSGGGGYTF.